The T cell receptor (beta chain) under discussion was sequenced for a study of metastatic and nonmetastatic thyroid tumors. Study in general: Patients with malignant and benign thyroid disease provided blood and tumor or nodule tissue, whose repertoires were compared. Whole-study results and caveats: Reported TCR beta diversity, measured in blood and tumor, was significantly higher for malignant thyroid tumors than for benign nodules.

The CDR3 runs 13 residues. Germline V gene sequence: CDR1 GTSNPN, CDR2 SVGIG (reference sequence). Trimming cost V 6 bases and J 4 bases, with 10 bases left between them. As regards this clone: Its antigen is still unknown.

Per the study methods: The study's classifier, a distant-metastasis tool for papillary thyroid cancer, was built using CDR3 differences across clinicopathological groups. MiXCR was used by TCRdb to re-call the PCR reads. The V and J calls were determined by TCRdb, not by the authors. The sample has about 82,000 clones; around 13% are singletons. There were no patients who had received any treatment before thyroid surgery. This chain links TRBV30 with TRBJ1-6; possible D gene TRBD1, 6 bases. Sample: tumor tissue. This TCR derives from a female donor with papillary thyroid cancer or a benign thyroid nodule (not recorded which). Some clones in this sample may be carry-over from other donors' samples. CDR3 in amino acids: CACRGEYNSPLHF. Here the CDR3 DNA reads TGTGCCTGTAGGGGGGAATATAATTCACCCCTCCACTTT. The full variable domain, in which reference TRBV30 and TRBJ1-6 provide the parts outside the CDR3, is SQTIHQWPATLVQPVGSPLSLECTVEGTSNPNLYWYRQAAGRGLQLLFYSVGIGQISSEVPQNLSASRPQDRQFILSSKKLLLSDSGFYLCACRGEYNSPLHFGNGTRLTVT.